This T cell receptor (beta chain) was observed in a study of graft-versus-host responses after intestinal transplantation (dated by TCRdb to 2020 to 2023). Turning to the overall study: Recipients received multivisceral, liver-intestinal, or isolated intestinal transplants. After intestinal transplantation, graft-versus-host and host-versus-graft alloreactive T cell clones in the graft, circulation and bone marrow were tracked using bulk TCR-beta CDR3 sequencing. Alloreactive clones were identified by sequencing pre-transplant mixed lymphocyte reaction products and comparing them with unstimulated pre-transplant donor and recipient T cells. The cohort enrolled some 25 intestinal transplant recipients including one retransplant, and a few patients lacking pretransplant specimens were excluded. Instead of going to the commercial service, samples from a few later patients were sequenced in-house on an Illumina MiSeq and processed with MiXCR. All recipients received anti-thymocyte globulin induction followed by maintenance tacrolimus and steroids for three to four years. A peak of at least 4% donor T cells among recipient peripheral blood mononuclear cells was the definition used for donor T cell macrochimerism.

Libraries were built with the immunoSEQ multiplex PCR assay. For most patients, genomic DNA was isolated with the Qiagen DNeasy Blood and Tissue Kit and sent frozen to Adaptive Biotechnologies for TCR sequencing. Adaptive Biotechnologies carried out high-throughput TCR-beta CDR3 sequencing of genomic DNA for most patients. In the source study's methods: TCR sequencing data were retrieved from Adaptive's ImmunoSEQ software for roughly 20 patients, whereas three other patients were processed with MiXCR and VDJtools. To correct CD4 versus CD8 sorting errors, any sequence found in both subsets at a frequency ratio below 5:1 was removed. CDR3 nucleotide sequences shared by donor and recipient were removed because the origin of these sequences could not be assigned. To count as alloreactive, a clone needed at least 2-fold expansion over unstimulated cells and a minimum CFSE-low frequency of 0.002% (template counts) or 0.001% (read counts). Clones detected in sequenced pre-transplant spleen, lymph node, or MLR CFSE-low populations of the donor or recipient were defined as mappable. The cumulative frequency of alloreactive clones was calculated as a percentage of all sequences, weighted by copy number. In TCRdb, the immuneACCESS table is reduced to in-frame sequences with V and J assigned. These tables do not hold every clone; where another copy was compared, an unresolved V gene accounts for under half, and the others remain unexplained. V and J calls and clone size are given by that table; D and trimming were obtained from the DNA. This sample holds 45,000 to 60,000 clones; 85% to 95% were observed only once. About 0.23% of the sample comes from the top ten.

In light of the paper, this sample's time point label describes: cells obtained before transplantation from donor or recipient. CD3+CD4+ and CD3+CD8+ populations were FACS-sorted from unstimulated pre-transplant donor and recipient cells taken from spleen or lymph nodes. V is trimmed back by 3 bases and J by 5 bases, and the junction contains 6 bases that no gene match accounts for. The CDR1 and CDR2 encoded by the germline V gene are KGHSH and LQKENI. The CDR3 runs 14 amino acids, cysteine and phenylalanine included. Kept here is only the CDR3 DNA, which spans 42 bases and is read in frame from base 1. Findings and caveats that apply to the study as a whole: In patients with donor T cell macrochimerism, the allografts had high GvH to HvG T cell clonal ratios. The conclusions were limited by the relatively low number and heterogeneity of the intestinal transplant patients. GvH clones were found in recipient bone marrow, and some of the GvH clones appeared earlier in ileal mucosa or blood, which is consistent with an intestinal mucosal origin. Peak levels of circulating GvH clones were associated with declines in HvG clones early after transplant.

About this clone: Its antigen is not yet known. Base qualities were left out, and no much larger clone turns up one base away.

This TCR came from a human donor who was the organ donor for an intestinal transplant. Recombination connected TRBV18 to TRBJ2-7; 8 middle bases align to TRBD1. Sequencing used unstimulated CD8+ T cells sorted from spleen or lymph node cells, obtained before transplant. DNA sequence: TGTGCCAGCTCACCTGAGGACAGGGACCACGAGCAGTACTTC. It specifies CASSPEDRDHEQYF.